These T cell receptor beta chains were read from a single sample in a study of blood T cells in healthy people across ages. One entry per CDR3 protein, called by TCRdb with MiXCR from the 5' RACE reads. The data contain 700,000 or so distinct CDR3 sequences, approximately 40% of them singletons. The sample consisted of blood. The receptor set was obtained from a man aged 80 or over in good health. Both conserved end residues are part of each CDR3. The order of the fields is CDR3 DNA, CDR3 protein, clone size, J gene, V gene, D gene. The D gene is left open where the match is weak. For some rows the clone size is stated as once, few or many, or as a class when expanded; others skip it.

TGTGCCAGCAGTTACGCCGGGCTAGCTCTCTCCTACGAGCAGTACTTC CASSYAGLALSYEQYF - TRBJ2-7 TRBV6-2/TRBV6-3 -
TGTGCCAGCAGCCGGGACTCACAACTTGGCACAGATACGCAGTATTTT CASSRDSQLGTDTQYF few TRBJ2-3 TRBV7-8 -
TGCGCCAGCAGCTTAGCGACAGGGAGCCTAGCTAACTATGGCTTCACCTTC CASSLATGSLANYGFTF - TRBJ1-2 TRBV7-8 TRBD1
TGTGCCAGCAGCTTAGTTGGGAGGGTAGAGACCCAGTACTTC CASSLVGRVETQYF - TRBJ2-5 TRBV11-2 TRBD2
TGTGCCAGCAGCTTAGGAGCAGACCTCTCCTACAATGAGCAGTTCTTC CASSLGADLSYNEQFF few TRBJ2-1 TRBV7-2 -
TGTGCCAGCAGCGAGGGACTAGCGGGGGAAGAGACCCAGTACTTC CASSEGLAGEETQYF - TRBJ2-5 TRBV9 TRBD2
TGTGCCAGCAGGCCCGGCGGAGCGGGAGGCTACGAGCAGTACTTC CASRPGGAGGYEQYF - TRBJ2-7 TRBV28 TRBD2
TGTGCCAGCAGCATCGGACCTGAGCAGTTCTTC CASSIGPEQFF - TRBJ2-1 TRBV11-1 -
TGCAGCACCTGGGACGGAGACTACGAGCAGTACTTC CSTWDGDYEQYF few TRBJ2-7 TRBV29-1 -
TGTGCCACCAGTGGCCAAGGACTAGCCCTCCAAGAGACCCAGTTCTTC CATSGQGLALQETQFF - TRBJ2-1 TRBV24-1 TRBD2
TGTGCCAGCAGTTCGTATATAGGGGTATTTTCCTACGAGCAGTACTTC CASSSYIGVFSYEQYF few TRBJ2-7 TRBV6-2/TRBV6-3 -
TGTGCCAGCAGCTCCCCAGGACTAGCGGGGGGGGAAGAGACCCAGTACTTC CASSSPGLAGGEETQYF few TRBJ2-5 TRBV7-2 TRBD2
TGCAGCGCACCCTCTGCGGGACAGATGGAGACCCAGTACTTC CSAPSAGQMETQYF many TRBJ2-5 TRBV20-1 -
TGTGCCAGCTCACCGACGACAGGGGGTCTTTACAATGAGCAGTTCTTC CASSPTTGGLYNEQFF - TRBJ2-1 TRBV18 TRBD1
TGTGCCGCGCGGAGCTCTGGGGCCAACGTCCTGACTTTC CAARSSGANVLTF - TRBJ2-6 TRBV6-2/TRBV6-3 -
TGTGCCAGCAGTTACTCCGGGACAGGGGTAAGGTCACCCCTCCACTTT CASSYSGTGVRSPLHF - TRBJ1-6 TRBV6-5 TRBD1
TGCAGTGCTAGTTTGGGGTCGAGCGGGATCGGGGATACGCAGTATTTT CSASLGSSGIGDTQYF few TRBJ2-3 TRBV20-1 TRBD2
TGCGCCAGCAGCCAGGCTGATGAAATAGGACTTGGTTACAATGAGCAGTTCTTC CASSQADEIGLGYNEQFF - TRBJ2-1 TRBV4-3 -
TGTACCAGCAGTCAAGATCGGGAGACACCCCAGCATTTT CTSSQDRETPQHF - TRBJ1-5 TRBV3-1 -
TGCGCCAGCAGGGAACTAGCGGGACAAGAGACCCAGTACTTC CASRELAGQETQYF - TRBJ2-5 TRBV5-1 TRBD2
TGCAGCGCCACGGACAGCCTCACGGAGCAGTACTTC CSATDSLTEQYF many TRBJ2-7 TRBV29-1 -
TGTGCCAGCAGCTCTATGGGACAAGTTAATTCACCCCTCCACTTT CASSSMGQVNSPLHF - TRBJ1-6 TRBV7-9 -
TGCGCCAGCCAGGGGACAGGGTCCTACGAGCAGTACTTC CASQGTGSYEQYF - TRBJ2-7 TRBV4-3 TRBD1
TGCAGCGACGTGGGAGTGAGAGATACGCAGTATTTT CSDVGVRDTQYF - TRBJ2-3 TRBV29-1 -
TGTGCCAGCAGTTTAAGGGGCTGGGGGACTGAAGCTTTCTTT CASSLRGWGTEAFF - TRBJ1-1 TRBV27 -
TGTGCCAGCAGTGGGCAGTTAGAGACCCAGTACTTC CASSGQLETQYF few TRBJ2-5 TRBV2 -
TGTGCCAGCAGCCAAGATCGCCTTAAAAACATTCAGTACTTC CASSQDRLKNIQYF - TRBJ2-4 TRBV14 -
TGTGCCAGCAGCTCCCCGCCTAGCGGGGTGCTTTACAATGAGCAGTACTTC CASSSPPSGVLYNEQYF - TRBJ2-7 TRBV7-2 TRBD2
TGTGCCAGCAGCCGGTTTCCCCGGACCACCTACAATGAGCAGTTCTTC CASSRFPRTTYNEQFF - TRBJ2-1 TRBV7-6 -
TGCAGCGTTAGAGACCGGGGCGAGCAGTACTTC CSVRDRGEQYF - TRBJ2-7 TRBV29-1 -
TGTGCCAGCAGTTACTCGGCCCCTAAGGCAGGGGGTTACAATGAGCAGTTCTTC CASSYSAPKAGGYNEQFF few TRBJ2-1 TRBV6-5 TRBD1
TGTGCCATCAGTCCAACTAGCGGGAACTTCGGCGAGCAGTACTTC CAISPTSGNFGEQYF few TRBJ2-7 TRBV10-3 TRBD2
TGCAGTGCTAGAGATCCCAGAGAGACCCCGGATACGCAGTATTTT CSARDPRETPDTQYF few TRBJ2-3 TRBV20-1 -
TGTGCCAGCAGCCAAGATGGTGCCGGGGGCGGTGGAGTGGAGCAGTACTTC CASSQDGAGGGGVEQYF - TRBJ2-7 TRBV3-1 -
TGTGCCAGCAGTGACTCCCAGGCAGACGAGCAGTACTTC CASSDSQADEQYF few TRBJ2-7 TRBV6-1 -
TGTGCCATCGCTAGCGGGGGGAATGAGCAGTTCTTC CAIASGGNEQFF - TRBJ2-1 TRBV10-3 TRBD2
TGTGCCAGCTATCCACCGGGACAGGGTAATAATTCACCCCTCCACTTT CASYPPGQGNNSPLHF - TRBJ1-6 TRBV28 TRBD1
TGTGCCAGCAGTTTTGTCCGTTCTTCACCCCTCCACTTT CASSFVRSSPLHF - TRBJ1-6 TRBV27 -
TGTGCCAGCAGTTTAGGGGATTGGGGACTAGCGGGAGGGTACAATGAGCAGTACTTC CASSLGDWGLAGGYNEQYF - TRBJ2-7 TRBV27 TRBD2
TGCAGCGTTATCGTTGATCCGGCCAACATTCAGTACTTC CSVIVDPANIQYF - TRBJ2-4 TRBV29-1 -
TGTGCCAGCAGCAAAGACCACAAAAATGAAAAACTGTTTTTT CASSKDHKNEKLFF - TRBJ1-4 TRBV21-1 -
TGTGCCAGCAGTCCCGGGGACGTACGCTCCTACAATGAGCAGTTCTTC CASSPGDVRSYNEQFF - TRBJ2-1 TRBV12-3/TRBV12-4 -
TGTGCCAGCAGCCAAATGACTAGCGGCATATACACAGATACGCAGTATTTT CASSQMTSGIYTDTQYF few TRBJ2-3 TRBV4-2 TRBD2
TGTGCCAGCAGCGTCCCCCCCGATGAGCAGTACTTC CASSVPPDEQYF - TRBJ2-5 TRBV9 -
TGTGCCAGTAGTATCCAGGGGGCCGGGAATTCACCCCTCCACTTT CASSIQGAGNSPLHF - TRBJ1-6 TRBV19 TRBD1
TGCAGTGCCCACTTACTAGAAAGAGCCACAGATACGCAGTATTTT CSAHLLERATDTQYF - TRBJ2-3 TRBV20-1 -
TGTGCCAGCAGCCCGGACCGCCATGAGCAGTTCTTC CASSPDRHEQFF - TRBJ2-1 TRBV7-2 -
TGCAGTGCTCCCGGGACAGGGATCAATGAGCAGTTCTTC CSAPGTGINEQFF - TRBJ2-1 TRBV20-1 TRBD1
TGCAGTGCTAGACCAAACGGGGCCTCCTATAATTCACCCCTCCACTTT CSARPNGASYNSPLHF - TRBJ1-6 TRBV20-1 -
TGCAGTGCTAGAAGTCTGGGACAGCGGGTTTCTAGCACAGATACGCAGTATTTT CSARSLGQRVSSTDTQYF - TRBJ2-3 TRBV20-1 -
TGTGCCAGCAGTAGGACAGGACTCCTTGGCTCCTACGAGCAGTACTTC CASSRTGLLGSYEQYF few TRBJ2-7 TRBV28 TRBD1
TGTGCCAGCAGCCCAAGACAGGGAGTCGGGGAGCTGTTTTTT CASSPRQGVGELFF few TRBJ2-2 TRBV7-9 TRBD1
TGCGCCAGCAGCTTGGATTCCGGGGGGAACACCGGGGAGCTGTTTTTT CASSLDSGGNTGELFF - TRBJ2-2 TRBV5-1 -
TGTGCCAGCAGTTTTGGTGACAGGGGGGCTGAAAAACTGTTTTTT CASSFGDRGAEKLFF few TRBJ1-4 TRBV12-3/TRBV12-4 TRBD1
TGTGCCAGCAGAGCTGTCAGTAACTATGGCTACACCTTC CASRAVSNYGYTF - TRBJ1-2 TRBV6-1 -
TGCAGTGCATGGGGAGGTACCAACTCCTACGAGCAGTACTTC CSAWGGTNSYEQYF - TRBJ2-7 TRBV20-1 -
TGTGCCACCAGGGACAGGGACGGTGAAGCTTTCTTT CATRDRDGEAFF few TRBJ1-1 TRBV24-1 TRBD1